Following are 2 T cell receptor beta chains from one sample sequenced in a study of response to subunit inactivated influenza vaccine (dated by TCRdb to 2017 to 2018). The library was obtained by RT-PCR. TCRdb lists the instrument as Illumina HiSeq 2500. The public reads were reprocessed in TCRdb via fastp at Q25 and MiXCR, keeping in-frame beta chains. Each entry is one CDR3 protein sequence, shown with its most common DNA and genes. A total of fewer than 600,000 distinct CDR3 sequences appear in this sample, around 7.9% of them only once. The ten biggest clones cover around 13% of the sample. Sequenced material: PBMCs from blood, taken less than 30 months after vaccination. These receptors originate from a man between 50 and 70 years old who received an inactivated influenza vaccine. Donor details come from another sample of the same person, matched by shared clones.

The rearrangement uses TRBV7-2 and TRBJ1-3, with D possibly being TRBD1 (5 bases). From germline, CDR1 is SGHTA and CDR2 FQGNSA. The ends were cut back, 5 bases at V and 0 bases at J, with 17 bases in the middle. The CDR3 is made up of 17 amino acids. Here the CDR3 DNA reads TGTGCCAGCAGCCGGGACGTCCTAGGGCGCTCTGGAAACACCATATATTTT. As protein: CASSRDVLGRSGNTIYF. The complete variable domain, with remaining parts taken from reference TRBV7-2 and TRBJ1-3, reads GAGVSQSPSNKVTEKGKDVELRCDPISGHTALYWYRQSLGQGLEFLIYFQGNSAPDKSGLPSDRFSAERTGGSVSTLTIQRTQQEDSAVYLCASSRDVLGRSGNTIYFGEGSWLTVV.

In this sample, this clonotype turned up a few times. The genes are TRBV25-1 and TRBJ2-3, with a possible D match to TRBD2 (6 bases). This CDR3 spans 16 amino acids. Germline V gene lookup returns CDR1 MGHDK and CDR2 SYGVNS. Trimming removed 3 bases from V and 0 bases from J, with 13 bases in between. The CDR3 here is CASSDLTSSSTDTQYF. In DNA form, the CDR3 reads TGTGCCAGCAGTGATCTGACTAGTTCTAGCACAGATACGCAGTATTTT.